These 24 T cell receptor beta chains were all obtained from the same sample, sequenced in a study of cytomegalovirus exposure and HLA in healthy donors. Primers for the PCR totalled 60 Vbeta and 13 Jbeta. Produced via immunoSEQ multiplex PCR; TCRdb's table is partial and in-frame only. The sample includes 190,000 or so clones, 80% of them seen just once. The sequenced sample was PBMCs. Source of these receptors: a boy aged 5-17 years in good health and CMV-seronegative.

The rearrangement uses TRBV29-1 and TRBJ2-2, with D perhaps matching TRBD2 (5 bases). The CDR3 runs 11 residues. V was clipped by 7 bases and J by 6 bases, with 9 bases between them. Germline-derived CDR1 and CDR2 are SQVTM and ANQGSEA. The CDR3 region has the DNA TGCAGCGCCCAGGAGGCCGGGGAGCTGTTTTTT. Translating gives CSAQEAGELFF.

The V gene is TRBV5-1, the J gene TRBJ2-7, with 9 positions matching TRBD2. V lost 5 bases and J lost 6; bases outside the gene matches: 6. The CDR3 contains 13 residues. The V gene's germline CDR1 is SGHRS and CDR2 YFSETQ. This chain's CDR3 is CASRVAGDPEQYF. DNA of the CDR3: TGCGCCAGCAGAGTAGCGGGAGACCCCGAGCAGTACTTC.

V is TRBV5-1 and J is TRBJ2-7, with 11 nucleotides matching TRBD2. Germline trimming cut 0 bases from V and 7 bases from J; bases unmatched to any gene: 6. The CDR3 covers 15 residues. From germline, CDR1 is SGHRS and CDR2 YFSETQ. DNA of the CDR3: TGCGCCAGCAGCTTGGGTAGCGGGAGGGCCGGGGAGCAGTACTTC. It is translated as CASSLGSGRAGEQYF.

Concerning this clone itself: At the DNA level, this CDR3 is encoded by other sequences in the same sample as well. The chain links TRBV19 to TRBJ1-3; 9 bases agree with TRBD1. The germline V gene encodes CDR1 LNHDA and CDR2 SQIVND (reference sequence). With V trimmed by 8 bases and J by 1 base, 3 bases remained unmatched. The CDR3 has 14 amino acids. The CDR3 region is CASRDRGSGNTIYF. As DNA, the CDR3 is TGTGCCAGTCGTGACAGGGGGTCTGGAAACACCATATATTTT.

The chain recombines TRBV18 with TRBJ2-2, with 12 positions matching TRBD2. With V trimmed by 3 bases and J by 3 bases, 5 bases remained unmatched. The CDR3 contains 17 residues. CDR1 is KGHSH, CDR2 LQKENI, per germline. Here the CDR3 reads CASSPRTSGEYTGELFF. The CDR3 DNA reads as TGTGCCAGCTCACCGAGGACTAGCGGGGAGTACACCGGGGAGCTGTTTTTT.

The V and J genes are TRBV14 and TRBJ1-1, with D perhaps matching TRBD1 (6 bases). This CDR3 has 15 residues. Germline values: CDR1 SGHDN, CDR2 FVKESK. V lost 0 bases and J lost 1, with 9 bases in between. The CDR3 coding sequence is TGTGCCAGCAGCCAAGATCGGACAGAGAACACTGAAGCTTTCTTT. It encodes CASSQDRTENTEAFF.

The CDR3, as DNA: TGCGCCAGCAGCATAGACAGGGTGATCAATGAAAAACTGTTTTTT. It codes for CASSIDRVINEKLFF. The genes are TRBV5-1 and TRBJ1-4; 7 bases are shared with TRBD1. CDR3 size: 15 residues. The J segment lost 5 bases and the V segment lost 4 bases, leaving 8 bases of the junction unmatched. CDR1 is SGHRS and CDR2 is YFSETQ in the germline V gene.

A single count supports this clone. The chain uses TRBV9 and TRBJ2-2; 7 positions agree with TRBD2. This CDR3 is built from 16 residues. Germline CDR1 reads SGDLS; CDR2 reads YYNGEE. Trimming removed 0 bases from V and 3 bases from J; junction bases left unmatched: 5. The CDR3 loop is CASSVALRGDTGELFF. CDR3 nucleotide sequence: TGTGCCAGCAGCGTAGCCCTACGGGGGGACACCGGGGAGCTGTTTTTT.

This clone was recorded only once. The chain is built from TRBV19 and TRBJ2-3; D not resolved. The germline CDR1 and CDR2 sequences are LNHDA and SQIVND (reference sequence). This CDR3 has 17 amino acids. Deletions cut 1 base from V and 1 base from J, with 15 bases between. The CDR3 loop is CASSIARNPAGTDTQYF. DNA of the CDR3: TGTGCCAGTAGTATAGCTCGGAACCCCGCGGGCACAGATACGCAGTATTTT.

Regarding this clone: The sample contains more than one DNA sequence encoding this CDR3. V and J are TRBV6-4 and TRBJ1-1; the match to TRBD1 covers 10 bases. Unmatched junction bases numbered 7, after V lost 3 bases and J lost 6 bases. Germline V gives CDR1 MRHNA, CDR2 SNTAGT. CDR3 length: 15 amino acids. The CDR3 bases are TGTGCCAGCAGTGAATTTTCCGGGACAGGGGCTGAAGCTTTCTTT. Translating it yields CASSEFSGTGAEAFF.

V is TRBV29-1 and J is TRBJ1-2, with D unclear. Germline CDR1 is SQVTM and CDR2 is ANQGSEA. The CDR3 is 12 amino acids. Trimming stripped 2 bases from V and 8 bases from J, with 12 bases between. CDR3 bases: TGCAGCGTTGAAAGAGGAGCGGCGGGCTACACCTTC. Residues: CSVERGAAGYTF.

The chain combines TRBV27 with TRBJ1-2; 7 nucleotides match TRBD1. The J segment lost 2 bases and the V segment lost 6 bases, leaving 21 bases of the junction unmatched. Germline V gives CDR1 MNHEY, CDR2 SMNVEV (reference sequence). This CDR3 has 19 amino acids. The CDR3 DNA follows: TGTGCCAGCAGGCAGCAACCTCCGGGACAGAGTCAGTTAAACTATGGCTACACCTTC. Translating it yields CASRQQPPGQSQLNYGYTF.

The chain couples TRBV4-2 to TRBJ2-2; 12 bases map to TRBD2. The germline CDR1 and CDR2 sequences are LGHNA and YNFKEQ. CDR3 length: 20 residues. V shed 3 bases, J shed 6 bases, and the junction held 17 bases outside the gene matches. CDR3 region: CASSHINRGLAGPGAGELFF. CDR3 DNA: TGTGCCAGCAGCCATATAAACCGCGGACTAGCGGGGCCCGGGGCCGGGGAGCTGTTTTTT.

The CDR3 nucleotides are TGTGCCAGCAGTGAAAATGGACAGTCCCAGCCCCAGCATTTT. Translated: CASSENGQSQPQHF. The chain carries TRBV2 and TRBJ1-5, with D possibly TRBD1 on 6 matching bases. CDR1 SNHLY and CDR2 FYNNEI come from the germline V gene. Trimming cost V 2 bases and J 7 bases, with 12 bases left between them. This CDR3 has 14 amino acids. Variable domain in full (rest from reference TRBV2 and TRBJ1-5): EPEVTQTPSHQVTQMGQEVILRCVPISNHLYFYWYRQILGQKVEFLVSFYNNEISEKSEIFDDQFSVERPDGSNFTLKIRSTKLEDSAMYFCASSENGQSQPQHFGDGTRLSIL.

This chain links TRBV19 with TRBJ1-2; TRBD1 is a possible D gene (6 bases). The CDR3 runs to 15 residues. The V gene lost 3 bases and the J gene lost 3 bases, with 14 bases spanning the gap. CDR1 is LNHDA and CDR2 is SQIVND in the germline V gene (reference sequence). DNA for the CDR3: TGTGCCAGTAGTATCTTTAAAGGGGGGGACTATGGCTACACCTTC. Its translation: CASSIFKGGDYGYTF.

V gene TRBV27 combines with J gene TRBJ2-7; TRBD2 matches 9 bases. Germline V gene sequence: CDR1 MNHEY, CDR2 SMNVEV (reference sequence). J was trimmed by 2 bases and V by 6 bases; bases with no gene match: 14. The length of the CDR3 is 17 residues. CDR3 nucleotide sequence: TGTGCCAGCAGCTTCCTATACACTAGCGGGCTACCCTACGAGCAGTACTTC. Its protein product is CASSFLYTSGLPYEQYF.

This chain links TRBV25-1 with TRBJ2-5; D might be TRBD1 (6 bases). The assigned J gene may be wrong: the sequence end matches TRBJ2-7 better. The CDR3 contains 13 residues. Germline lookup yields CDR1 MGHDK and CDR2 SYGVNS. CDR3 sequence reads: CASQGTYEYEQYF. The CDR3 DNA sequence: TGTGCCAGCCAGGGGACGTATGAGTACGAGCAGTACTTC.

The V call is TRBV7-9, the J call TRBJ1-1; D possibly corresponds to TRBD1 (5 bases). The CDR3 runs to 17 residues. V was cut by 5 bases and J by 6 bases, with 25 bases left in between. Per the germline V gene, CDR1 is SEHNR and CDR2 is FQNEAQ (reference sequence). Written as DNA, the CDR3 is TGTGCCAGCAGCCACCTCCCGGGGGAGGGTGGGGTACCTGAAGCTTTCTTT. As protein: CASSHLPGEGGVPEAFF.

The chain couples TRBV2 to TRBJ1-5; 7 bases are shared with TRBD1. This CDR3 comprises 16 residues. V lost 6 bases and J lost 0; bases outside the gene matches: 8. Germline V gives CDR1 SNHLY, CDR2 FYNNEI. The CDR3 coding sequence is TGTGCCAGCAGCTCCCACAGGGGTGCTAGCAATCAGCCCCAGCATTTT. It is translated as CASSSHRGASNQPQHF.

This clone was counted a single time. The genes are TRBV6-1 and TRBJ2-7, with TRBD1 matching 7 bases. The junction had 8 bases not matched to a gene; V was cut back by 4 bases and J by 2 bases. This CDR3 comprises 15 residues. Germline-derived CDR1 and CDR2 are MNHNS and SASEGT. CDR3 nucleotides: TGTGCCAGCAGTGGCCGGGACAGTATGACCTACGAGCAGTACTTC. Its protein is CASSGRDSMTYEQYF.

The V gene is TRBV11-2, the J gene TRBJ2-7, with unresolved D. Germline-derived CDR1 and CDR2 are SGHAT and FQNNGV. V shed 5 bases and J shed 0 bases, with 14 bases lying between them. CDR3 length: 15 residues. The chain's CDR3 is CASSLVQISSYEQYF. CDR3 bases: TGTGCCAGCAGCCTGGTACAGATTAGCTCCTACGAGCAGTACTTC.

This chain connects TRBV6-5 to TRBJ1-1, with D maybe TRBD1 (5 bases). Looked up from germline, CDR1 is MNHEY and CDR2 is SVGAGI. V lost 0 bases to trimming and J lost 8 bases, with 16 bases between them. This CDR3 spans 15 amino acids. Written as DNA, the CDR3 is TGTGCCAGCAGTTACTCGAAGGGCAGGGAAATAGAAGCTTTCTTT. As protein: CASSYSKGREIEAFF.

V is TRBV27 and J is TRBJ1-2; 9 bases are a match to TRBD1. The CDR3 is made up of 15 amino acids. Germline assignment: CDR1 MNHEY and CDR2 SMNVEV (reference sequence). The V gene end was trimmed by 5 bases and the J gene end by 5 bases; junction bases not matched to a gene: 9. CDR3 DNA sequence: TGTGCCAGCAGTCCGACGACAGGGGGTGCGTATGGCTACACCTTC. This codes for CASSPTTGGAYGYTF.

CDR3 in amino acids: CASSSRQGGNTEAFF. The CDR3 DNA reads as TGTGCCAGCAGCTCAAGACAGGGGGGGAACACTGAAGCTTTCTTT. The gene calls are TRBV7-9 and TRBJ1-1; TRBD1 matches 9 bases. The V and J ends lost 4 bases and 1 base, in that order; junction bases with no gene match: 4. Germline CDR1 is SEHNR and CDR2 is FQNEAQ (reference sequence). This CDR3 comprises 15 residues. The full variable domain, in which reference TRBV7-9 and TRBJ1-1 provide the parts outside the CDR3, is DTGVSQNPRHKITKRGQNVTFRCDPISEHNRLYWYRQTLGQGPEFLTYFQNEAQLEKSRLLSDRFSAERPKGSFSTLEIQRTEQGDSAMYLCASSSRQGGNTEAFFGQGTRLTVV.